This T cell receptor (beta chain) was sequenced in a study of blood T cells in healthy people across ages. Findings and limits, study-wide: The CMV status of each donor remained undetermined, and this could have confounded shifts in expanded clonotypes.

The V and J ends lost 7 bases and 1 base respectively, with 13 bases between them. This CDR3 has 14 amino acids. CDR1 SEHNR and CDR2 FQNEAQ come from the germline V gene (reference sequence). This clonotype was detected only a few times. The antigen remains undetermined. A sample-barcoded 5' primer and a J-beta primer mix were used in a second PCR of about 7 to 12 cycles. All samples gave at least 2.5 million CDR3-containing paired-end reads. TCRdb fed the 5' RACE reads into MiXCR, producing one record per CDR3 protein. The table records around 1,800,000 distinct CDR3 sequences, roughly two fifths of them present only once.

The sequence derives from a human donor in good health. Sequencing was carried out using blood. The chain combines TRBV7-9 with TRBJ1-1, with TRBD1 as a possible D gene (5 bases). Here the CDR3 reads CASTLDITNTEAFF. The CDR3 bases are TGTGCCAGCACCCTGGACATAACGAACACTGAAGCTTTCTTT.